This entry is about one T cell receptor beta chain. Sequenced by immunoSEQ multiplex PCR; TCRdb stores in-frame clones only, minus some. The sample contains about 79,000 clones, about 89% of which appear only once. Trimming cost V 1 base and J 3 bases, with 5 bases left between them. Germline CDR1 reads LGHNA; CDR2 reads YSLEER. This CDR3 has 13 amino acids. This record comes from a study of blood T cell repertoires in COVID-19. Turning to the study itself: From the United States, Italy and Spain came samples of acute and convalescent COVID-19. From T cells, B-cell-depleted T cells, or PBMCs came the material, which was cDNA or gDNA.

This TCR was recovered from a man between 65 and 85 years old with active or convalescent COVID-19. This rearrangement joins TRBV4-3 to TRBJ2-3; D is unresolved. The sequencing input was peripheral blood. In nucleotides, the CDR3 is TGCGCCAGCAGCCAAGGAGAGACAGATACGCAGTATTTT. Amino acids: CASSQGETDTQYF.